A single sample is the source of the 7 T cell receptor beta chains below, sequenced in a study of beta chain features in type 1 diabetes. Expressed TCRB transcripts were sequenced because the isolated RNA had all been reverse transcribed beforehand. Data came from immunoSEQ multiplex PCR; TCRdb stores just in-frame clones and leaves some out. The sample holds almost 250,000 clones, around an eighth seen once. Specimen: naive CD4+ T cells from blood. The receptors derive from a woman between 35 and 50 years old in good health.

This clone was observed a handful of times. This rearrangement joins TRBV9 to TRBJ2-3; perhaps TRBD2 as D (6 bases). The V end lost 2 bases, the J end lost 0 bases, and 10 bases lay between the germline ends. The CDR3 is 15 amino acids. The germline CDR1 and CDR2 sequences are SGDLS and YYNGEE. The CDR3 DNA is TGTGCCAGCAGCGTTAGCGGTTATAGCACAGATACGCAGTATTTT. Its protein is CASSVSGYSTDTQYF.

This clone turned up a few times. This sequence joins TRBV6-6 and TRBJ1-2; the D is unclear. V was clipped by 8 bases and J by 1 base, with 20 bases between them. Germline V gene data show CDR1 as MNHNY and CDR2 as SVGAGI (reference sequence). CDR3 length: 16 residues. CDR3 loop: CASVFAGSRYNYGYTF. The CDR3, as DNA: TGTGCCAGCGTCTTTGCCGGGTCCCGTTATAACTATGGCTACACCTTC.

This clone was seen only a few times. V is TRBV9 and J is TRBJ2-7, with 9 bases identical to TRBD2. The ends lost 0 bases at V and 5 bases at J; junction bases unmatched: 9. The CDR3 contains 16 residues. In germline, CDR1 is SGDLS, CDR2 YYNGEE. CDR3 nucleotide sequence: TGTGCCAGCAGCGTAGGTCGTCTAGCGGGGTCTAACGAGCAGTACTTC. This gives the protein CASSVGRLAGSNEQYF.

This clone occurred a few times. The rearrangement joins TRBV5-1 to TRBJ2-7; 9 bases align to TRBD1. J lost 3 bases, V lost 0 bases, and 7 bases had no gene match. Per the germline V gene, CDR1 is SGHRS and CDR2 is YFSETQ. The CDR3 spans 16 residues. In DNA, the CDR3 is TGCGCCAGCAGCTTGGGACAGGGGGGTGCCTTCTACGAGCAGTACTTC. This translates into CASSLGQGGAFYEQYF.

This rearrangement joins TRBV6-5 to TRBJ1-5; 8 nucleotides align to TRBD1. This CDR3 is built from 15 residues. The germline gives CDR1 MNHEY, CDR2 SVGAGI. Trimming took 0 bases from V and 3 from J; bases not matched to a gene: 1. In DNA form, the CDR3 reads TGTGCCAGCAGTTACTCGACAGGGGTCAATCAGCCCCAGCATTTT. As protein: CASSYSTGVNQPQHF.

This chain uses TRBV20-1 with TRBJ2-5; D is unclear. This CDR3 contains 10 residues. Germline CDR1 DFQATT, CDR2 SNEGSKA (reference sequence). Trimming removed 4 bases at V and 7 bases at J, with 7 bases between. CDR3 coding DNA: TGCAGTGCTACAGTTGTGACCCAGTACTTC. This sequence encodes CSATVVTQYF.

This chain connects TRBV5-4 to TRBJ1-4; 7 nucleotides line up with TRBD1. CDR1 and CDR2 (germline): SGHNT, YYREEE (reference sequence). The CDR3 totals 14 residues. V shed 3 bases and J 7 bases; nucleotides not matched to a gene: 6. This CDR3 reads CASSSTGYGEKLFF. CDR3 bases: TGTGCCAGCAGCTCGACAGGGTATGGTGAAAAACTGTTTTTT.